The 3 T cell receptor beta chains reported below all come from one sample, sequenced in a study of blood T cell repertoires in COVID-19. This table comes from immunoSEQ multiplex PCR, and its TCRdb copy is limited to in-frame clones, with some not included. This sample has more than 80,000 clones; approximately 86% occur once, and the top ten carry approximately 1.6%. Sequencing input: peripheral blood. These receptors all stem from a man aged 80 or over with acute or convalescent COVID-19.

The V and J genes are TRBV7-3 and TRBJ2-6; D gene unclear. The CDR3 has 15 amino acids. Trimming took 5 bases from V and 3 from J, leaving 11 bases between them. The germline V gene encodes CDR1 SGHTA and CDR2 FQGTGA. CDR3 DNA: TGTGCCAGCAGCCCTCAAGCTCTTGGGGCCAACGTCCTGACTTTC. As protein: CASSPQALGANVLTF.

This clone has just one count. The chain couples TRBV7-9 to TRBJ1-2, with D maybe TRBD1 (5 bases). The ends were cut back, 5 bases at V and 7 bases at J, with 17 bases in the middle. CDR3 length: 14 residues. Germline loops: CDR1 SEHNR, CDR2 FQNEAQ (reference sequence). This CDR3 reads CASSVGTGGFGYTF. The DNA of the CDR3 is TGTGCCAGCAGCGTAGGGACTGGAGGATTTGGCTACACCTTC.

The CDR3 region has the DNA TGTGCCAGTAGCCCCTTGGACTGGTCGAATGGCTACACCTTC. This translates into CASSPLDWSNGYTF. V usage is TRBV19 and J usage is TRBJ1-2; D unclear. Trimming stripped 6 bases from V and 6 bases from J, with 17 bases between. The germline CDR1 and CDR2 sequences are LNHDA and SQIVND (reference sequence). CDR3 length equals 14 residues.